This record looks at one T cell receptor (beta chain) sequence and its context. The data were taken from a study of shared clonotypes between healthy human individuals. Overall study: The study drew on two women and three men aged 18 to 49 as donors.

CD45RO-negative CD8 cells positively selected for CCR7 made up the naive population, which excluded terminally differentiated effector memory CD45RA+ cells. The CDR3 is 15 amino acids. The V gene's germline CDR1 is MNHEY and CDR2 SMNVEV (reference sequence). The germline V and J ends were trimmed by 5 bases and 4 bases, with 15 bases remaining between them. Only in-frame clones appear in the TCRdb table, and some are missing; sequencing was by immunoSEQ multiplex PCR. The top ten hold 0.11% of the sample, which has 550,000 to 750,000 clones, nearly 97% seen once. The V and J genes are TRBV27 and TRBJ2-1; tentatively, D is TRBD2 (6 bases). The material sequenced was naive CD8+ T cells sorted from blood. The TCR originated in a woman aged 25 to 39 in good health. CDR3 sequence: CASSPGTPGYNEQFF. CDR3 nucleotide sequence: TGTGCCAGCAGTCCCGGGACTCCGGGGTACAATGAGCAGTTCTTC.